Listed below are T cell receptor beta chains from one sample, sequenced in a study of blood T cell repertoires in COVID-19. Only in-frame clones appear in the TCRdb table, and some are missing; sequencing was by immunoSEQ multiplex PCR. This table holds about 110,000 clones, roughly 80% found once. The sample comprised peripheral blood. Every receptor here comes from an older man with active or convalescent COVID-19. CDR3s leave out the opening cysteine and the closing phenylalanine or tryptophan. D genes are given only for firm matches.

d_gene: TRBD2; v_gene: TRBV5-4; CDR3aa: ASSEIRTSGGNEQF
d_gene: .; v_gene: TRBV15; CDR3aa: ATSRDRVAGELF
d_gene: .; v_gene: TRBV3-1/TRBV3-2; CDR3aa: ASSQGDAGGNTIY
d_gene: .; v_gene: TRBV18; CDR3aa: ASSQQAGELF
d_gene: .; v_gene: TRBV28; CDR3aa: ASSLWAQGDQPQH
d_gene: .; v_gene: TRBV5-5; CDR3aa: ASSFGRDYGYT
d_gene: TRBD1; v_gene: TRBV5-1; CDR3aa: ASSGTGPGYEQF
d_gene: TRBD1; v_gene: TRBV5-1; CDR3aa: ASSSGQGDNQPQH
d_gene: .; v_gene: TRBV6-1; CDR3aa: ASSDGGGGGANVLT
d_gene: .; v_gene: TRBV7-2; CDR3aa: ASSLYGGGDEQF
d_gene: .; v_gene: TRBV20-1; CDR3aa: SARTPHTLF
d_gene: TRBD1; v_gene: TRBV6-5; CDR3aa: ASSSHDTGAEAF
d_gene: TRBD1; v_gene: TRBV2; CDR3aa: ASSLLTGGDEAF
d_gene: .; v_gene: TRBV30; CDR3aa: AWLSFTEAF
d_gene: TRBD1; v_gene: TRBV27; CDR3aa: ASRGDSPVETQY
d_gene: .; v_gene: TRBV5-1; CDR3aa: ASSLEGPWGYT
d_gene: TRBD1; v_gene: TRBV11-3; CDR3aa: ASSSGGETQY
d_gene: .; v_gene: TRBV18; CDR3aa: ASSPLSPGGATNYGYT
d_gene: .; v_gene: TRBV10-3; CDR3aa: AISEGKGGTGELF
d_gene: TRBD2; v_gene: TRBV5-6; CDR3aa: ASSWGLAGGLNEQY
d_gene: TRBD1; v_gene: TRBV7-3; CDR3aa: ASSHNPGTGSYNEQF
d_gene: .; v_gene: TRBV19; CDR3aa: ASRATETGYGYT
d_gene: .; v_gene: TRBV5-4; CDR3aa: ASGEGGSSYNEQF
d_gene: .; v_gene: TRBV24-1; CDR3aa: ATSGWGVDTQY
d_gene: .; v_gene: TRBV15; CDR3aa: ATSSLPGSNQPQH
d_gene: .; v_gene: TRBV13; CDR3aa: ASSSLLGATGRNTIY
d_gene: .; v_gene: TRBV7-9; CDR3aa: ASSLASQATEAF
d_gene: TRBD2; v_gene: TRBV11-2; CDR3aa: ASSLRLIAGEPSTDTQY
d_gene: .; v_gene: TRBV11-2; CDR3aa: ASTDLRGREQF
d_gene: .; v_gene: TRBV19; CDR3aa: ASSRNYRVGNEQF